The T cell receptor (beta chain) under discussion was sequenced for a study of blood T cell repertoires in COVID-19. TCRdb's table, derived via immunoSEQ multiplex PCR, lists solely in-frame clones and lacks some. Found here are 15,000 to 20,000 clones, approximately 80% of them singletons; the top ten hold about 27%. CDR3 length: 15 residues. The V and J ends lost 3 bases and 0 bases respectively, with 8 bases between them. CDR1 is MNHEY and CDR2 is SMNVEV in the germline V gene (reference sequence). The chain links TRBV27 to TRBJ2-2; D is perhaps TRBD1 (6 bases). This receptor was taken from a woman aged 70-85 years with active COVID-19. The sequenced sample consisted of peripheral blood. Written as DNA, the CDR3 is TGTGCCAGCAGTTTGGACAGATCGAACACCGGGGAGCTGTTTTTT. It translates to CASSLDRSNTGELFF.